The T cell receptor beta chain described here comes from a study of T cell changes during pregnancy in multiple sclerosis. The method was immunoSEQ multiplex PCR; TCRdb's version includes in-frame clones alone and lacks a portion of them. The sample has tens of thousands of clones, about 94% seen once; the top ten hold 1.4%. This CDR3 spans 16 amino acids. Trimming cost V 1 base and J 1 base; bases outside gene matches: 3. Germline assignment: CDR1 SEHNR and CDR2 FQNEAQ (reference sequence). The sequence was collected from a female donor in good health, enrolled as a control in a pregnancy study. The chain combines TRBV7-9 with TRBJ2-3, with TRBD1 identical over 9 bases. Sequencing was performed on peripheral blood, taken in the third trimester of pregnancy. CDR3 loop: CASSLGTGDGTDTQYF. The CDR3 DNA sequence: TGTGCCAGCAGCTTAGGGACAGGGGACGGCACAGATACGCAGTATTTT.